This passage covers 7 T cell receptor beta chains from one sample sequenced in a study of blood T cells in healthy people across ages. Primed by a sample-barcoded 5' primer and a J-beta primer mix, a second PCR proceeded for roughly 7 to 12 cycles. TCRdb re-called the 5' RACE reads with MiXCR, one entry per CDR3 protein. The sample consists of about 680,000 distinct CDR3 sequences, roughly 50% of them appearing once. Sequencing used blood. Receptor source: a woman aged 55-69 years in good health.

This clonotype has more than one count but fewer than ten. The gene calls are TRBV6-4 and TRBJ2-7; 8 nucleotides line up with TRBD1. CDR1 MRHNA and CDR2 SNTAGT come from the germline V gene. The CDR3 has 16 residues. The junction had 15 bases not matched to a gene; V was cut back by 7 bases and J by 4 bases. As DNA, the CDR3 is TGTGCCAGCATCCCACAGGGGGACAGCGAGATTTACGAGCAGTACTTC. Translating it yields CASIPQGDSEIYEQYF.

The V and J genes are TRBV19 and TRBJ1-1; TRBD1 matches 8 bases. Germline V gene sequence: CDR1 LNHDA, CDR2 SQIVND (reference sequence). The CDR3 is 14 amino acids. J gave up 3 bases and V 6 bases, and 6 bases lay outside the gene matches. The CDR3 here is CASSPDRADTEAFF. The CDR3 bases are TGTGCCAGTAGCCCGGACAGGGCGGACACTGAAGCTTTCTTT. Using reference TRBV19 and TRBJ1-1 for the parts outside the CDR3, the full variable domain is DGGITQSPKYLFRKEGQNVTLSCEQNLNHDAMYWYRQDPGQGLRLIYYSQIVNDFQKGDIAEGYSVSREKKESFPLTVTSAQKNPTAFYLCASSPDRADTEAFFGQGTRLTVV.

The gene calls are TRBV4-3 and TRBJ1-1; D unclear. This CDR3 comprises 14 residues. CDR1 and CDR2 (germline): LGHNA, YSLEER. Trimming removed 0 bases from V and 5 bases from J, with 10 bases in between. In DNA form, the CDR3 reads TGCGCCAGCAGCCAAGAGTACTCAGGAACTGAAGCTTTCTTT. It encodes CASSQEYSGTEAFF.

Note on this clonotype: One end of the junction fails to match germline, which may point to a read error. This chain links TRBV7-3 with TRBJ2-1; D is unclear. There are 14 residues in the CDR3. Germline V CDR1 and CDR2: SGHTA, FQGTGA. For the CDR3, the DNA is TGTGCCAACAGCTTAACATATGAGGACAATGAGCAGTTCTTC. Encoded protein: CANSLTYEDNEQFF.

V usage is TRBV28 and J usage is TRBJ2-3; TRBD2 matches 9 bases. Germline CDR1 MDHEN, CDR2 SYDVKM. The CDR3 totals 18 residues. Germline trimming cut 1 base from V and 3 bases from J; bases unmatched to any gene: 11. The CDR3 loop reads CASSLYPWASGTTDTQYF. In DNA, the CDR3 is TGTGCCAGCAGTTTATACCCATGGGCTAGCGGGACGACAGATACGCAGTATTTT.

The CDR3 sequence: CASSWFPDVEDTQYF. CDR3 bases: TGCGCCAGCAGCTGGTTTCCGGATGTGGAAGATACGCAGTATTTT. The rearrangement uses TRBV5-1 and TRBJ2-3; the D is unclear. V lost 3 bases to trimming and J lost 5 bases, with 16 bases between them. Germline V gene sequence: CDR1 SGHRS, CDR2 YFSETQ. This CDR3 spans 15 amino acids.

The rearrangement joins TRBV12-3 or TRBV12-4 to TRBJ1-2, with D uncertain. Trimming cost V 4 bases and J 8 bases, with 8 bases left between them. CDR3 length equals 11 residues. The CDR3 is CASSSDFGYTF. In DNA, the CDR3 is TGTGCCAGCAGTTCGGACTTCGGCTACACCTTC.